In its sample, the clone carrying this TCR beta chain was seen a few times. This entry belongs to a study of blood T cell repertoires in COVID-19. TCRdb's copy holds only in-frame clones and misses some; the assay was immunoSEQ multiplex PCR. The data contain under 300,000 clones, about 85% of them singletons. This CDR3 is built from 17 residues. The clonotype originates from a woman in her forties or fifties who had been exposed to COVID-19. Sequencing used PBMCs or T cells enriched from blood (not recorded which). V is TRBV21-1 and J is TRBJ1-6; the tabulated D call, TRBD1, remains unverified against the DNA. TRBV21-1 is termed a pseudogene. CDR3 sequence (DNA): TGTGCCAGCAGCAAGGCGGACAGACCTCACTATAATTCACCCCTCCACTTT. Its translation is CASSKADRPHYNSPLHF.